This TCR beta chain was recovered during a study of cytomegalovirus exposure and HLA in healthy donors. As for the study in general: One earlier analysis, a look at around 170 million T cells, found almost 120 million unique TCR beta sequences.

This clone has just a few counts. Antigen: not known. The PCR was carried out with 60 Vbeta primers and 13 Jbeta primers. Assay used: immunoSEQ multiplex PCR; TCRdb lists only in-frame clones, some missing. This table has 100,000 to 150,000 clones, about 82% appearing once. CDR3 length: 14 amino acids. In germline, CDR1 is MNHNS, CDR2 SASEGT. Study-level findings and limits: Apparent HLA restriction characterized most CMV-associated TCR beta chains in a later analysis.

The sequence derives from a man between 25 and 39 years old in good health and CMV-seronegative. The V gene is TRBV6-1, the J gene TRBJ2-5, with TRBD1 as a possible D gene (6 bases). The closer fit of TRBJ2-7 to the DNA end suggests the J call may be wrong. Sequenced input: PBMCs. CDR3 sequence (DNA): TGTGCCAGCAGCCAACAGGGCCCCCCCTACGAGCAGTACTTC. It codes for CASSQQGPPYEQYF.